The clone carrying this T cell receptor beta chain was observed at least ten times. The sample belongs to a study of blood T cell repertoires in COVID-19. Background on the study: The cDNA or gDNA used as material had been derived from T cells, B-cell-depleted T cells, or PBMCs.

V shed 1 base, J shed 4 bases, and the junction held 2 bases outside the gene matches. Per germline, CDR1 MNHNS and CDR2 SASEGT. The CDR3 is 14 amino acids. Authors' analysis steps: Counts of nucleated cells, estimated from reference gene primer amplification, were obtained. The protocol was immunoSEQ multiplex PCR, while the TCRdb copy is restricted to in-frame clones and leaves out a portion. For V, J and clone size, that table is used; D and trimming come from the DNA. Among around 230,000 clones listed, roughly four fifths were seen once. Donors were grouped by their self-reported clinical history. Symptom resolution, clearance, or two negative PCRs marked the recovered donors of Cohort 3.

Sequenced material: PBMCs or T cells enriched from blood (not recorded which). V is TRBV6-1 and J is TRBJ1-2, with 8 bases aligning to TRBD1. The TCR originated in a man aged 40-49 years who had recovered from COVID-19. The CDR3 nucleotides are TGTGCCAGCAGTGAAGGGACAGGGCTCTATGGCTACACCTTC. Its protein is CASSEGTGLYGYTF.